This T cell receptor beta chain is from a study of blood T cell repertoires in COVID-19 (dated by TCRdb to about 2020). Background for the entire study: Collaborator samples came from the United States, Italy and Spain and covered acute and convalescent phases of COVID-19. The prospective study material was composed of cDNA or gDNA derived from T cells, B-cell-depleted T cells, or PBMCs. The dataset comprised deeply sampled blood TCRbeta repertoires from subjects exposed to, actively infected with, or recovered from COVID-19. The repertoires were made available in a free public database intended to serve as a resource for research on the immune response to SARS-CoV-2. The samples were drawn from two sources: the first 160 participants of the ongoing ImmuneRACE study, and over 950 subjects contributed by 6 global collaborators. Nearly every sample came with metadata listing a de-identified subject ID, COVID-19 status, age in years and sex. Where HLA class I and class II types were available, the types were taken from metadata supplied by the sample provider, not from assay-based typing. The full study reports these points: The amount of clinical and demographic metadata varied by source and participant and was provided uncurated.

Collaborating institutions collected whole blood in K2EDTA tubes following their own protocols. For TCRbeta analysis, collaborators shipped samples as frozen whole blood, isolated PBMCs, or DNA extracted from either of those sample types. Reading from cysteine to phenylalanine, the CDR3 counts 14 amino acids. Only the CDR3 DNA is retained, 42 bases long and in frame from the first base. CDR1 is given as MNHEY and CDR2 as SVGAGI, both from the germline V gene. Relative to germline, V is missing 7 bases and J is missing 5 bases, with 5 bases of the junction outside any gene match. Remarks on this clone: It lacks a known antigen. No much larger clone is present one base from it, and per-base qualities are unavailable.

TCRbeta CDR3 regions were amplified from genomic DNA by means of the immunoSEQ Assay, a bias-controlled multiplex PCR. Concerning the study's data processing: The number of nucleated cells in each sample was estimated by amplification of reference gene primers within the assay. To quantify the absolute abundance of each unique TCRbeta CDR3 rearrangement, sequence reads were collapsed and filtered. For each sample, productive Simpson clonality was calculated by taking the square root of Simpson's diversity index across productive rearrangements. This immuneACCESS table, as held by TCRdb, lists in-frame sequences with V and J called but not all clones. Of the missing ones, under half trace to an unresolved V gene in checked studies; the others have no known cause. V, J and clone size are those of that table, while D and trimming were read from the DNA. Here the sample has hundreds of thousands of clones; roughly 90% occur a single time. Over 1% of the sample is in the top ten clones.

The receptor was derived from a man aged 35 to 55 with acute or convalescent COVID-19. The sample consisted of peripheral blood. The V and J segments used are TRBV6-5 and TRBJ2-2, and 9 junction bases match TRBD2. The CDR3 reads CASNSGGLTGELFF. The nucleotides read TGTGCCAGCAATAGCGGGGGCCTGACCGGGGAGCTGTTTTTT.